This T cell receptor (beta chain) was obtained from a study of T cell responses to AZD1222 COVID-19 vaccine. This clone was seen a single time. The CDR3 sequence is 13 residues long. CDR1 LGHNA and CDR2 YNFKEQ come from the germline V gene. The ends were cut back, 0 bases at V and 5 bases at J, with 6 bases in the middle. Assay: immunoSEQ multiplex PCR; the TCRdb copy retains only in-frame clones and omits some. The sample carries approximately 190,000 clones, approximately 90% recorded once. The clonotype was recovered from an adult who received the MenACWY meningococcal vaccine as a control. This material consisted of peripheral blood, taken 28 days after the second dose of the MenACWY control vaccine. The chain links TRBV4-2 to TRBJ2-3; D is unclear. DNA of the CDR3: TGTGCCAGCAGCCAAGATTCGGTAGATACGCAGTATTTT. Its protein is CASSQDSVDTQYF.